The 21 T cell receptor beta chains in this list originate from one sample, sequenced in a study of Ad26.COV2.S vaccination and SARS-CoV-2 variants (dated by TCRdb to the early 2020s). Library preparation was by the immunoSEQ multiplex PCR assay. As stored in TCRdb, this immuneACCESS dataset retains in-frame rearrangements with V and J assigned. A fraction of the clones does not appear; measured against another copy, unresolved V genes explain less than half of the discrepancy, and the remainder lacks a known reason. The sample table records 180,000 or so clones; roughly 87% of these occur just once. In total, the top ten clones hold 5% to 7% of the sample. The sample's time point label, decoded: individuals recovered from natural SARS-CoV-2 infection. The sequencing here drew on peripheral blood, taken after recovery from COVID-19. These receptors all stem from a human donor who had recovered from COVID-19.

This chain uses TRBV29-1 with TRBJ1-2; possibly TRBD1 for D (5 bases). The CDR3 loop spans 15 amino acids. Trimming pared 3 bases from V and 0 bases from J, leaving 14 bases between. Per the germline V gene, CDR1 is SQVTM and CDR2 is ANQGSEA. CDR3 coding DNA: TGCAGCGTTGATTTCGGGGGGACGTCTAACTATGGCTACACCTTC. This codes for CSVDFGGTSNYGYTF.

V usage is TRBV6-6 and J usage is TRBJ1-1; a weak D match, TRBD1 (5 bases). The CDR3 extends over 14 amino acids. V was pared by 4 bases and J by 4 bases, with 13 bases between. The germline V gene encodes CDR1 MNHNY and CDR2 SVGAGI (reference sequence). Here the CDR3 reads CASSLARDGTEAFF. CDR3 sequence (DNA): TGTGCCAGCAGTTTGGCCAGGGACGGCACTGAAGCTTTCTTT.

The CDR3, as DNA: TGTGCCAGCAGTTCAATATCAGGGCCCCAGCATTTT. Translation gives CASSSISGPQHF. The V call is TRBV12-3 or TRBV12-4, the J call TRBJ1-5; the D is unclear. V lost 4 bases, J lost 9 bases, and 10 bases lay in between. The CDR3 is 12 amino acids.

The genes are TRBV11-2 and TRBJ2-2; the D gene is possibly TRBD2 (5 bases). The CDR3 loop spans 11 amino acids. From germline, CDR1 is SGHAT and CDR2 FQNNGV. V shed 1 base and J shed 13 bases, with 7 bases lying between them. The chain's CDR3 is CASSLVGGLFF. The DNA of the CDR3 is TGTGCCAGCAGCTTAGTTGGAGGGCTGTTTTTT.

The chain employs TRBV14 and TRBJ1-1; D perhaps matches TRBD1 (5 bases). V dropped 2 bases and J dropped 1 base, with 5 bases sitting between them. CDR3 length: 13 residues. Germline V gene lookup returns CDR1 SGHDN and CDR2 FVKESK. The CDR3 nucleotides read TGTGCCAGCAGCCAACAGGGGAACACTGAAGCTTTCTTT. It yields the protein CASSQQGNTEAFF.

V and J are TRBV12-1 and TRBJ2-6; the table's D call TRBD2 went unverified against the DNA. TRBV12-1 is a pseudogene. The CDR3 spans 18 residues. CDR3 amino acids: CASRLINRGNSGANVLTF. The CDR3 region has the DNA TGTGCCAGCAGATTGATTAATCGGGGTAACTCTGGGGCCAACGTCCTGACTTTC.

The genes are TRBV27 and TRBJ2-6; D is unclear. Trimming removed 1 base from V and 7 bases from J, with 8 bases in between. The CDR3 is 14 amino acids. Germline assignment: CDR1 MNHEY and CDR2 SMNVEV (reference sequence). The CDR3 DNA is TGTGCCAGCAGTTTATACCCCGGCGCCAACGTCCTGACTTTC. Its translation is CASSLYPGANVLTF.

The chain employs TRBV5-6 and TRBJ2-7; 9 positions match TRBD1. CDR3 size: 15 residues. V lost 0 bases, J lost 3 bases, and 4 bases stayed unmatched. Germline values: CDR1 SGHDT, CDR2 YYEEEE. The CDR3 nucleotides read TGTGCCAGCAGCTTGGAAGGGACAGGGCTCTACGAGCAGTACTTC. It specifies CASSLEGTGLYEQYF.

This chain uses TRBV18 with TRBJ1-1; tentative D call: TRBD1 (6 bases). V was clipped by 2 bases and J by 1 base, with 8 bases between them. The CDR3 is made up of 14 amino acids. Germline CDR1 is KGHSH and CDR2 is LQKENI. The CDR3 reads CASSPTGQNTEAFF. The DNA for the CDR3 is TGTGCCAGCTCACCAACAGGGCAGAACACTGAAGCTTTCTTT.

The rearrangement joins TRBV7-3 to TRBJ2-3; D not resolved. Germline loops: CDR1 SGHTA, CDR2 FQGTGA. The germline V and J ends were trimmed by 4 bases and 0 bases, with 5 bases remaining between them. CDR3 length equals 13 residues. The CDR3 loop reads CASSSTSTDTQYF. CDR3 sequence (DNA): TGTGCCAGCAGCTCGACTAGCACAGATACGCAGTATTTT.

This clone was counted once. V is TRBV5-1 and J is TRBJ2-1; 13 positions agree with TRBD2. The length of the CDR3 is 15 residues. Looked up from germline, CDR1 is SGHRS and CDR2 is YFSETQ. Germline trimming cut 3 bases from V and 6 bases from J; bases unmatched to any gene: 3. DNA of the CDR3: TGCGCCAGCAGCTGGACTAGCGGGAGAGGCAATGAGCAGTTCTTC. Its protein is CASSWTSGRGNEQFF. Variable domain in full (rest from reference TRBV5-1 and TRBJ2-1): KAGVTQTPRYLIKTRGQQVTLSCSPISGHRSVSWYQQTPGQGLQFLFEYFSETQRNKGNFPGRFSGRQFSNSRSEMNVSTLELGDSALYLCASSWTSGRGNEQFFGPGTRLTVL.

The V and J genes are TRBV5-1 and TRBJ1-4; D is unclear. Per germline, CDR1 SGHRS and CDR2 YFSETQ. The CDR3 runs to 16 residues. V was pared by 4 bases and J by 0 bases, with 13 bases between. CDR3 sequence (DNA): TGCGCCAGCAGCCTCGGGTTCGGCTCAACTAATGAAAAACTGTTTTTT. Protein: CASSLGFGSTNEKLFF.

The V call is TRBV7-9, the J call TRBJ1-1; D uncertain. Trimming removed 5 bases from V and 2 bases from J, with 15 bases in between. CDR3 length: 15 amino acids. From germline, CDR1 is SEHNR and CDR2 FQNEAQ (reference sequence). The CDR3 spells CASSPGVGGNTEAFF. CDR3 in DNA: TGTGCCAGCAGCCCTGGTGTGGGTGGAAACACTGAAGCTTTCTTT.

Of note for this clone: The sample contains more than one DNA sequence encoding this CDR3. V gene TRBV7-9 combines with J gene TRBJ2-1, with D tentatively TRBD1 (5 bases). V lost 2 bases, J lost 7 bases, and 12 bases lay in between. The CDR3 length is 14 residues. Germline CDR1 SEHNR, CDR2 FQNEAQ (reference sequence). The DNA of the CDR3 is TGTGCCAGCAGCTTAACCCAGGGTCTGAATGAGCAGTTCTTC. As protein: CASSLTQGLNEQFF.

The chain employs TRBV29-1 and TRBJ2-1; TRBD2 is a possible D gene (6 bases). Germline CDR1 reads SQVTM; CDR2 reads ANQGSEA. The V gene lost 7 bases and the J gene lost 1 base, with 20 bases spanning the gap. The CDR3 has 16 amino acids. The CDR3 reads CSANGEEGPSYNEQFF. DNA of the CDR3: TGCAGCGCAAACGGGGAGGAAGGCCCTTCCTACAATGAGCAGTTCTTC.

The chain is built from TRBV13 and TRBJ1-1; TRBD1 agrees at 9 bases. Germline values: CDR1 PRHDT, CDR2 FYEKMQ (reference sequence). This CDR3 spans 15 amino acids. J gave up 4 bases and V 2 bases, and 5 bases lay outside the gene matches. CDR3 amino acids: CASSLPTTGGTEAFF. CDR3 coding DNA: TGTGCCAGCAGCTTACCCACGACAGGGGGCACTGAAGCTTTCTTT.

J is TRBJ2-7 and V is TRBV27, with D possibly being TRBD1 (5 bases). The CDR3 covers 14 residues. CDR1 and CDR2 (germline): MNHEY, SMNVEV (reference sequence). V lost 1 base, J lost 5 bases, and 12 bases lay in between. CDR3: CASSLWGRDNEQYF. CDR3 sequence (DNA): TGTGCCAGCAGTTTATGGGGCCGAGACAACGAGCAGTACTTC.

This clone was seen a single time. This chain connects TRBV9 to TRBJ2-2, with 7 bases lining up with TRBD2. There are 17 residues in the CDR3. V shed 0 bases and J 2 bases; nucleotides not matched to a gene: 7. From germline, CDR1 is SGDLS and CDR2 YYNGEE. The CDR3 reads CASSVGEGGPNTGELFF. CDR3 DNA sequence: TGTGCCAGCAGCGTAGGAGAGGGAGGGCCTAACACCGGGGAGCTGTTTTTT.

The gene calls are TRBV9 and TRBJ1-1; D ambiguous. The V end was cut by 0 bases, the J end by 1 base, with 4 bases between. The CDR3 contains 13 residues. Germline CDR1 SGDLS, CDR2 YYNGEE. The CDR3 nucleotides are TGTGCCAGCAGCGTAGCCCGGAACACTGAAGCTTTCTTT. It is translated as CASSVARNTEAFF.

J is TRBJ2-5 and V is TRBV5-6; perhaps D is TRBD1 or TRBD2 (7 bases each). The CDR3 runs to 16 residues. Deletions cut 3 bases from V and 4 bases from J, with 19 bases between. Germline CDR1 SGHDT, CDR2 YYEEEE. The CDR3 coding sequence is TGTGCCAGCAGCTCGGGGGAGGGGGCGCCCGGAGAGACCCAGTACTTC. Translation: CASSSGEGAPGETQYF.

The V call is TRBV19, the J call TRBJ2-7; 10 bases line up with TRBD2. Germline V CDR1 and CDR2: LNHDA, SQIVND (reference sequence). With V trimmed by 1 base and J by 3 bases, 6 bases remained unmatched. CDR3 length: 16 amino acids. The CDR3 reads CASSIGSLAGVYEQYF. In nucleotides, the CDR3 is TGTGCCAGTAGTATAGGAAGTCTAGCGGGAGTCTACGAGCAGTACTTC.